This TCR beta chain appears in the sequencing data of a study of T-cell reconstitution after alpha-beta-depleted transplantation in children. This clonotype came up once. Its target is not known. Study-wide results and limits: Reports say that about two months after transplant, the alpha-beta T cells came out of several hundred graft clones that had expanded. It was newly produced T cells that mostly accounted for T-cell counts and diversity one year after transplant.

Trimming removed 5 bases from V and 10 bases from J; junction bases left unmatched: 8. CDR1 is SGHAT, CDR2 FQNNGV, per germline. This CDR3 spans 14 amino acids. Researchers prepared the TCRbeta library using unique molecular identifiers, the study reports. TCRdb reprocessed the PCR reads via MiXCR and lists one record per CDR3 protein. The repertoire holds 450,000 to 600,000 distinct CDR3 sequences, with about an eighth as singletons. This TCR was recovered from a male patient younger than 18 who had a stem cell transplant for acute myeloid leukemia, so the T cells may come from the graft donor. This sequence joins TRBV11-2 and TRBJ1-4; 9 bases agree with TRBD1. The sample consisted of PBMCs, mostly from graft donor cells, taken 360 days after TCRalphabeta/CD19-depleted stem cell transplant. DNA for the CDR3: TGTGCCAGCAGCCCCGACAGGGGGAACGGAAAACTGTTTTTT. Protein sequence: CASSPDRGNGKLFF.